This T cell receptor (beta chain) originates from a study of cytomegalovirus exposure and HLA in healthy donors. Whole-study findings and limits: Some V segments could not be told apart, so they were left out, TRBV6-2 and TRBV6-3 among them. Most TCR sequences were seen very rarely across donors, but some public TCRs occurred in many. Cytomegalovirus-associated status was assigned to some 160 TCR beta chains.

Unmatched junction bases numbered 3, after V lost 0 bases and J lost 0 bases. The V gene's germline CDR1 is LGHNA and CDR2 YSLEER. The CDR3 is 16 residues long. Concerning this clone: The antigen is not known.

It was with 60 Vbeta and 13 Jbeta primers that the PCR ran. Sequenced by immunoSEQ multiplex PCR; TCRdb stores in-frame clones only, minus some. The sample records 140,000 to 150,000 clones, approximately 82% being singletons. V is TRBV4-3 and J is TRBJ2-7, with TRBD1 matching 9 bases. The receptor was isolated from a woman aged 60-75 years in good health and CMV-seropositive. Material: PBMCs. The DNA of the CDR3 is TGCGCCAGCAGCCAAGACCGACAGGGGGTCTCCTACGAGCAGTACTTC. It encodes CASSQDRQGVSYEQYF.